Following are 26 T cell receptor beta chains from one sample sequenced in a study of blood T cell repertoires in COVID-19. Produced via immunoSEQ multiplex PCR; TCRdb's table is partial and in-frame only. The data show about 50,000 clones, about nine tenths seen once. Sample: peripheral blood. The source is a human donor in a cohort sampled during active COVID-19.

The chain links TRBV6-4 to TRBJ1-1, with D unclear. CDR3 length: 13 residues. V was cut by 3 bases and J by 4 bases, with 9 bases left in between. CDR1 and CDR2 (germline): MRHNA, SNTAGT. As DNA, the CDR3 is TGTGCCAGCAGTGAACACGAGGGCACTGAAGCTTTCTTT. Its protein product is CASSEHEGTEAFF.

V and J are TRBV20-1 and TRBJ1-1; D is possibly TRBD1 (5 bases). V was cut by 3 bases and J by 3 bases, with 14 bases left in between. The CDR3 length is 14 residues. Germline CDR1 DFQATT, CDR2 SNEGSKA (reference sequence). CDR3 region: CSASWRQRDTEAFF. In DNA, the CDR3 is TGCAGTGCTAGTTGGCGACAGCGTGACACTGAAGCTTTCTTT.

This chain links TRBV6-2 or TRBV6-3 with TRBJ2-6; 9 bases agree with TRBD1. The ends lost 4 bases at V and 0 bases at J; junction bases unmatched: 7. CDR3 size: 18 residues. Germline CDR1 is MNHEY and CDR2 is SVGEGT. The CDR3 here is CASSSYGQGSSGANVLTF. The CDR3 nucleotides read TGTGCCAGCAGTTCTTATGGACAGGGGAGCTCTGGGGCCAACGTCCTGACTTTC.

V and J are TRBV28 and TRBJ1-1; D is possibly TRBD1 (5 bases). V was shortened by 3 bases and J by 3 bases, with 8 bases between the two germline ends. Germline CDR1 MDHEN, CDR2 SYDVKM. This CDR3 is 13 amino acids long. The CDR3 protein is CASSLTEDTEAFF. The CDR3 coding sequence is TGTGCCAGCAGTTTGACAGAAGACACTGAAGCTTTCTTT.

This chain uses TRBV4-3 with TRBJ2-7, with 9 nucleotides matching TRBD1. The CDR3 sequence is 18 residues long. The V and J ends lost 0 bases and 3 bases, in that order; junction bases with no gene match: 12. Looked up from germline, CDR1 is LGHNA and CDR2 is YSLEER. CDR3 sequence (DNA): TGCGCCAGCAGCCAAGAACTCCTTTGGACAGGGGAGGGCTACGAGCAGTACTTC. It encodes CASSQELLWTGEGYEQYF.

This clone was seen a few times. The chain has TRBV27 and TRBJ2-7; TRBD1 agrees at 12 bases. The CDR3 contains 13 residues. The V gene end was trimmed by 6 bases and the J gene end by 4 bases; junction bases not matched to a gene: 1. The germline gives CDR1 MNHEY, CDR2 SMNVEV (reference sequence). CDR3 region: CASRGQGAYEQYF. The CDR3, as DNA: TGTGCCAGCAGGGGACAGGGGGCTTACGAGCAGTACTTC.

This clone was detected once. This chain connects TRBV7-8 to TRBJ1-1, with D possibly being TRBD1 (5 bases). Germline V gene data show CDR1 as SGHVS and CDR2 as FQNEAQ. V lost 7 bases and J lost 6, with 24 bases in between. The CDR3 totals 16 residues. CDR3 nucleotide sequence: TGTGCCAGCACCCCCTCCGTAGATCTCGGGGGGGCTGAAGCTTTCTTT. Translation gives CASTPSVDLGGAEAFF.

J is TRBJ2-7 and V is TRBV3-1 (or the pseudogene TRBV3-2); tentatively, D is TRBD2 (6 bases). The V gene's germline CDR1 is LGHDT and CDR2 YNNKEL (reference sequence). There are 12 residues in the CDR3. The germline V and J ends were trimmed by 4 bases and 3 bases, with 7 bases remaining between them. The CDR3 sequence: CASSPSVYEQYF. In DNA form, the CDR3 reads TGTGCCAGCAGCCCTAGCGTCTACGAGCAGTACTTC.

CDR3 sequence reads: CAWKREMNTEAFF. CDR3 coding DNA: TGTGCCTGGAAGAGGGAAATGAACACTGAAGCTTTCTTT. The chain recombines TRBV30 with TRBJ1-1; the D is unclear. Trimming removed 4 bases from V and 0 bases from J, with 9 bases in between. The CDR3 extends over 13 amino acids. The germline V gene encodes CDR1 GTSNPN and CDR2 SVGIG (reference sequence). Supplemented by reference TRBV30 and TRBJ1-1, the full variable domain reads SQTIHQWPATLVQPVGSPLSLECTVEGTSNPNLYWYRQAAGRGLQLLFYSVGIGQISSEVPQNLSASRPQDRQFILSSKKLLLSDSGFYLCAWKREMNTEAFFGQGTRLTVV.

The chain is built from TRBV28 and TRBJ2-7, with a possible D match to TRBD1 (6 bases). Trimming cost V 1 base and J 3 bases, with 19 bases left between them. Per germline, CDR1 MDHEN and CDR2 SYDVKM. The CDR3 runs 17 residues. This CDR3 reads CASSLFQPGQASYEQYF. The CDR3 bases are TGTGCCAGCAGTTTATTCCAACCGGGACAAGCCAGCTACGAGCAGTACTTC.

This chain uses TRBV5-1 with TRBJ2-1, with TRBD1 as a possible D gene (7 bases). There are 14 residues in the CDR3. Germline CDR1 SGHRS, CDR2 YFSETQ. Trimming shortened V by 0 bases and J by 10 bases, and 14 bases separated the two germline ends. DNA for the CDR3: TGCGCCAGCAGCTTGGATGGAGGGGGCAGGGAGCAGTTCTTC. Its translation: CASSLDGGGREQFF.

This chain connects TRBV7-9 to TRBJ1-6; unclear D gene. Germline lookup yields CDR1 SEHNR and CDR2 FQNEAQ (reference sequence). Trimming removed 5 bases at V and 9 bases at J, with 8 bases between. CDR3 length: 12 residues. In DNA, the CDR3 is TGTGCCAGCAGCGGAGGTGGTTCACCCCTCCACTTT. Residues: CASSGGGSPLHF.

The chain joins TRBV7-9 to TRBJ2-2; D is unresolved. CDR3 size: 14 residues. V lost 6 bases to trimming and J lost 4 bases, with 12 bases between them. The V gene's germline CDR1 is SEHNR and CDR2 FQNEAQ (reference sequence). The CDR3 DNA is TGTGCCAGCAGTCAAAGTGGCAGCACCGGGGAGCTGTTTTTT. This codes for CASSQSGSTGELFF.

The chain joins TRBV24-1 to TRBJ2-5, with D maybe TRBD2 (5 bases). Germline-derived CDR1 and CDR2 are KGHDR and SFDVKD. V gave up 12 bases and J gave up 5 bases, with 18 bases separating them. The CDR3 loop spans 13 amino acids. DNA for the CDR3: TGTGCCGTTTCCCCCACCGGGGAGGAGACCCAGTACTTC. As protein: CAVSPTGEETQYF.

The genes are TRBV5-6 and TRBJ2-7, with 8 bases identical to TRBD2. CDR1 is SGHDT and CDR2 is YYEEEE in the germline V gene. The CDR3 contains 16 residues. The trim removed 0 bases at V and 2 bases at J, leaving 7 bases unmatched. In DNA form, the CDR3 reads TGTGCCAGCAGCTTGGCCACTAGCGGCCCTCCCTACGAGCAGTACTTC. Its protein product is CASSLATSGPPYEQYF. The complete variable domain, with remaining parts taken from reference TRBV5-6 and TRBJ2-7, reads DAGVTQSPTHLIKTRGQQVTLRCSPKSGHDTVSWYQQALGQGPQFIFQYYEEEERQRGNFPDRFSGHQFPNYSSELNVNALLLGDSALYLCASSLATSGPPYEQYFGPGTRLTVT.

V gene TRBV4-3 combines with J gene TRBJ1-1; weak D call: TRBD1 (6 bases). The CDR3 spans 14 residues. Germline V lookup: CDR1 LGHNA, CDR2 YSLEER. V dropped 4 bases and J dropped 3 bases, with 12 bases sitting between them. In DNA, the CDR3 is TGCGCCAGCAGCCCTGCACAGGGAGACACTGAAGCTTTCTTT. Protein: CASSPAQGDTEAFF.

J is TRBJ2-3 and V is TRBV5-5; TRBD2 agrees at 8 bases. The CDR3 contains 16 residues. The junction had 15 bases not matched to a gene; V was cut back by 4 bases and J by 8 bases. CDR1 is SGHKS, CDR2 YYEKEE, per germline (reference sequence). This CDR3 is CASSRPPGGDKITQYF. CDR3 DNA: TGTGCCAGCAGCCGACCGCCCGGGGGGGACAAGATTACGCAGTATTTT.

CDR3 DNA: TGTGCCAGCACCGTAGGAGAGGGCCAGGCTGGGGCCAACGTCCTGACTTTC. Translating gives CASTVGEGQAGANVLTF. The rearrangement joins TRBV28 to TRBJ2-6; tentative D call: TRBD2 (5 bases). Per germline, CDR1 MDHEN and CDR2 SYDVKM. V lost 7 bases to trimming and J lost 2 bases, with 18 bases between them. The CDR3 runs 17 residues.

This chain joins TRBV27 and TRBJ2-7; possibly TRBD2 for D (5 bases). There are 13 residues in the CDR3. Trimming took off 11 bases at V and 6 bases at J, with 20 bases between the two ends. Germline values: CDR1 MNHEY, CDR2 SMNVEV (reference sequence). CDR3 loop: CAGFEGLGAEQYF. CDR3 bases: TGTGCCGGATTCGAGGGCTTAGGTGCCGAGCAGTACTTC.

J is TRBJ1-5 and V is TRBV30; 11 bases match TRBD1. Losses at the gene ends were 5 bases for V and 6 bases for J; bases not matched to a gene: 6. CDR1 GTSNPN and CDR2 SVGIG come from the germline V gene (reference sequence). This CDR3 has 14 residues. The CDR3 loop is CAWGGQGVGQPQHF. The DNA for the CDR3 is TGTGCCTGGGGGGGACAGGGGGTAGGTCAGCCCCAGCATTTT.

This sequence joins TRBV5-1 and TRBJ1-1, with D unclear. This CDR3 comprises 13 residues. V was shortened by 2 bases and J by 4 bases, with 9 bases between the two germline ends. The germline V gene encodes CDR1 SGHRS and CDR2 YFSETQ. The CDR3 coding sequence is TGCGCCAGCAGCTTCGAGGAGGGCACTGAAGCTTTCTTT. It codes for CASSFEEGTEAFF.

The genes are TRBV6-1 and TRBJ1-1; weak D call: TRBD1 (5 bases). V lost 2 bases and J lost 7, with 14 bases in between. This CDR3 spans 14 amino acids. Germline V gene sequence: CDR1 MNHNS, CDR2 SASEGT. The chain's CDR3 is CASSEKGRTLEAFF. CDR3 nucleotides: TGTGCCAGCAGTGAAAAAGGGAGGACACTTGAAGCTTTCTTT.

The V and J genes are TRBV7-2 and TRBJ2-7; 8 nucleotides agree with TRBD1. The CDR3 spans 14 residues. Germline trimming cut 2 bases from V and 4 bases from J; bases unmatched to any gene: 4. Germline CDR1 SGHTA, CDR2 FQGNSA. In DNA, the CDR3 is TGTGCCAGCAGCTTAAATACAGGGGGATACGAGCAGTACTTC. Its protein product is CASSLNTGGYEQYF.

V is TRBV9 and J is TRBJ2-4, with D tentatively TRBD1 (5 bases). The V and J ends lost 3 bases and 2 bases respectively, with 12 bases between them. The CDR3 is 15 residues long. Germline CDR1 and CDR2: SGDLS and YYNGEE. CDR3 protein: CASSAESGSKNIQYF. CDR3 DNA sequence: TGTGCCAGCAGCGCAGAGTCAGGGTCCAAAAACATTCAGTACTTC.

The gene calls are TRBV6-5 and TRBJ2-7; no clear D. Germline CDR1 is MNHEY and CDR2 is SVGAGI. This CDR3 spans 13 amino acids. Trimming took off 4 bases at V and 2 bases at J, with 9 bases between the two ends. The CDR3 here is CASSFRETYEQYF. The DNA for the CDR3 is TGTGCCAGCAGTTTCCGAGAGACCTACGAGCAGTACTTC.

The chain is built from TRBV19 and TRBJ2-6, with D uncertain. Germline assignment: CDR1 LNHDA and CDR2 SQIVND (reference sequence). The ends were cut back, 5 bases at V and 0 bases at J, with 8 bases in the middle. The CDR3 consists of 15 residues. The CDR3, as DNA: TGTGCCAGTAGTTCCCAGGCCTCTGGGGCCAACGTCCTGACTTTC. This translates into CASSSQASGANVLTF.